This entry lists 25 T cell receptor beta chains sequenced from one sample in a study of T cell responses to AZD1222 COVID-19 vaccine. The repertoire was sequenced with immunoSEQ multiplex PCR; TCRdb's copy has only in-frame clones and lacks some. The sample contains more than 80,000 clones, roughly 88% of which appear only once. Sequences were derived from peripheral blood, sampled on day 0 of AZD1222 vaccination. These receptors all come from an adult in good health.

This clone has just a few counts. The V call is TRBV19, the J call TRBJ1-2; D uncertain. Per the germline V gene, CDR1 is LNHDA and CDR2 is SQIVND (reference sequence). Trimming shortened V by 5 bases and J by 2 bases, and 6 bases separated the two germline ends. The CDR3 is 12 residues long. As DNA, the CDR3 is TGTGCCAGTAGTGATTCGAACTATGGCTACACCTTC. This codes for CASSDSNYGYTF.

The chain employs TRBV4-1 and TRBJ2-1, with D possibly TRBD2 on 5 matching bases. The CDR3 extends over 15 amino acids. V lost 4 bases and J lost 7, with 17 bases in between. CDR1 and CDR2 (germline): MGHRA, YSYEKL. CDR3 nucleotides: TGCGCCAGCAGCCCCCCTCGCCCTAGCAGTAATGAGCAGTTCTTC. This gives the protein CASSPPRPSSNEQFF.

The chain has TRBV6-5 and TRBJ1-1; no firm D call. Germline V gene sequence: CDR1 MNHEY, CDR2 SVGAGI. Deletions cut 1 base from V and 4 bases from J, with 13 bases between. The CDR3 covers 15 residues. CDR3 DNA: TGTGCCAGCAGTTACTGGGCTAGGGTGGGCACTGAAGCTTTCTTT. Its protein product is CASSYWARVGTEAFF.

V is TRBV11-2 and J is TRBJ2-1; 9 positions agree with TRBD2. Germline V gene sequence: CDR1 SGHAT, CDR2 FQNNGV. V shed 1 base and J 0 bases; nucleotides not matched to a gene: 4. This CDR3 comprises 17 residues. The CDR3 spells CASSLGSGRSSYNEQFF. The CDR3, as DNA: TGTGCCAGCAGCTTAGGAAGCGGGAGGAGCTCCTACAATGAGCAGTTCTTC.

This chain connects TRBV27 to TRBJ1-2; D is unresolved. V lost 0 bases and J lost 4, with 9 bases in between. CDR3 size: 14 residues. CDR1 and CDR2 (germline): MNHEY, SMNVEV (reference sequence). The CDR3 is CASSLSRHIYGYTF. DNA for the CDR3: TGTGCCAGCAGTTTATCGAGACACATCTATGGCTACACCTTC.

This chain connects TRBV6-6 to TRBJ2-2, with D maybe TRBD2 (6 bases). The CDR3 totals 16 residues. Trimming pared 6 bases from V and 7 bases from J, leaving 21 bases between. From germline, CDR1 is MNHNY and CDR2 SVGAGI (reference sequence). CDR3 region: CASSRIQGAGGGELFF. The CDR3 region has the DNA TGTGCCAGCAGCAGAATCCAGGGCGCCGGGGGCGGGGAGCTGTTTTTT.

This clone was observed once. The chain carries TRBV19 and TRBJ1-2; no clear D gene. The V end lost 3 bases, the J end lost 5 bases, and 13 bases lay between the germline ends. Germline CDR1 is LNHDA and CDR2 is SQIVND (reference sequence). The length of the CDR3 is 14 residues. DNA for the CDR3: TGTGCCAGTAGTATCATCACCTCGGCTTATGGCTACACCTTC. Protein sequence: CASSIITSAYGYTF.

The CDR3 reads CASSPGQGAIQPQHF. DNA for the CDR3: TGTGCCAGCTCGCCGGGACAGGGGGCGATCCAGCCCCAGCATTTT. The chain uses TRBV18 and TRBJ1-5; 12 positions match TRBD1. J lost 7 bases, V lost 6 bases, and 7 bases had no gene match. This CDR3 spans 15 amino acids. Germline V gives CDR1 KGHSH, CDR2 LQKENI.

J is TRBJ2-7 and V is TRBV5-6; D gene unclear. Trimming cost V 1 base and J 6 bases, with 17 bases left between them. There are 15 residues in the CDR3. Germline lookup yields CDR1 SGHDT and CDR2 YYEEEE. CDR3 nucleotides: TGTGCCAGCAGCTTGAGCCTCCGGACCGTTCGCGAGCAGTACTTC. It yields the protein CASSLSLRTVREQYF.

V is TRBV19 and J is TRBJ1-6, with 9 bases matching TRBD1. CDR3 length: 13 residues. The V gene's germline CDR1 is LNHDA and CDR2 SQIVND (reference sequence). V was pared by 8 bases and J by 8 bases, with 4 bases of the junction left unmatched. As DNA, the CDR3 is TGTGCCAGTCAGGGACAGGGAGATTCACCCCTCCACTTT. Protein sequence: CASQGQGDSPLHF.

This clone was detected only once. The rearrangement uses TRBV7-3 and TRBJ1-1; D possibly corresponds to TRBD1 (5 bases). CDR1 and CDR2 (germline): SGHTA, FQGTGA. Trimming shortened V by 0 bases and J by 3 bases, and 11 bases separated the two germline ends. The CDR3 is 15 residues long. This CDR3 is CASSLTGTPDTEAFF. CDR3 nucleotides: TGTGCCAGCAGCTTAACCGGGACCCCAGACACTGAAGCTTTCTTT.

The CDR3 coding sequence is TGCGCCAGCAGTGTTGACAGGAACACTGAAGCTTTCTTT. Translated: CASSVDRNTEAFF. The chain couples TRBV10-2 to TRBJ1-1; the D gene is possibly TRBD1 (5 bases). The CDR3 has 13 residues. V dropped 4 bases and J dropped 1 base, with 7 bases sitting between them. Germline V CDR1 and CDR2: WSHSY, SAAADI.

The rearrangement uses TRBV12-3 or TRBV12-4 and TRBJ2-3, with a tentative D call TRBD2 (6 bases). There are 13 residues in the CDR3. Trimming took 7 bases from V and 2 from J, leaving 10 bases between them. The CDR3 region has the DNA TGTGCCAGCATGGAGGGTAACACAGATACGCAGTATTTT. It yields the protein CASMEGNTDTQYF.

This clone showed up just once. This sequence joins TRBV19 and TRBJ1-4, with D hard to call. CDR3 length: 13 amino acids. The V end lost 4 bases, the J end lost 8 bases, and 11 bases lay between the germline ends. CDR1 is LNHDA and CDR2 is SQIVND in the germline V gene (reference sequence). CDR3 amino acids: CASSNTVREKLFF. The CDR3 DNA reads as TGTGCCAGTAGTAACACCGTTAGGGAAAAACTGTTTTTT.

This clone was detected only a few times. This chain connects TRBV4-2 to TRBJ1-2, with D possibly being TRBD1 (6 bases). The CDR3 length is 16 residues. V lost 1 base, J lost 3 bases, and 15 bases lay in between. Germline V gives CDR1 LGHNA, CDR2 YNFKEQ. CDR3 nucleotides: TGTGCCAGCAGCCAAGCCACAGGGTATCATGACTATGGCTACACCTTC. Encoded protein: CASSQATGYHDYGYTF.

This CDR3 reads CASSPGAGDYGYTF. CDR3 in DNA: TGTGCCAGCAGCCCCGGGGCGGGAGACTATGGCTACACCTTC. The rearrangement uses TRBV3-1 (or the pseudogene TRBV3-2) and TRBJ1-2; TRBD1 is a possible D gene (5 bases). The CDR3 is 14 amino acids. Per germline, CDR1 LGHDT and CDR2 YNNKEL (reference sequence). Trimming stripped 4 bases from V and 3 bases from J, with 12 bases between.

This chain uses TRBV4-2 with TRBJ1-3; no definite D call. CDR3 length equals 16 residues. V was cut by 1 base and J by 4 bases, with 14 bases left in between. Germline V gene sequence: CDR1 LGHNA, CDR2 YNFKEQ. The CDR3 DNA reads TGTGCCAGCAGCCAAGGGGTCGGTACCTCCGGAAACACCATATATTTT. Encoded protein: CASSQGVGTSGNTIYF.

This chain joins TRBV27 and TRBJ1-5; TRBD1 agrees at 7 bases. CDR1 is MNHEY, CDR2 SMNVEV, per germline (reference sequence). V gave up 5 bases and J gave up 9 bases; unmatched junction bases: 7. CDR3 length: 13 amino acids. The CDR3 region is CASSPQGERPQHF. The CDR3 region has the DNA TGTGCCAGCAGTCCCCAGGGGGAGAGGCCCCAGCATTTT.

This sequence joins TRBV7-2 and TRBJ2-5; TRBD2 aligns across 9 bases. The CDR3 length is 16 residues. The trim removed 8 bases at V and 5 bases at J, leaving 15 bases unmatched. Per the germline V gene, CDR1 is SGHTA and CDR2 is FQGNSA. The chain's CDR3 is CASPRFKREVGETQYF. The CDR3, as DNA: TGTGCCAGCCCGCGATTCAAGCGGGAGGTAGGGGAGACCCAGTACTTC.

The V gene is TRBV27, the J gene TRBJ1-2; D is perhaps TRBD1 (5 bases). Between the trimmed V and J ends, which lost 5 bases and 2 bases, there was a span of 15 bases. CDR3 size: 15 residues. Germline lookup yields CDR1 MNHEY and CDR2 SMNVEV (reference sequence). CDR3 protein: CASSIGAFGNYGYTF. The CDR3 DNA is TGTGCCAGCAGTATCGGGGCGTTTGGGAACTATGGCTACACCTTC.

Here the CDR3 DNA reads TGTGCCAGCAGTGATACAGGGGGGGTAACTAATGAAAAACTGTTTTTT. Translated, it gives CASSDTGGVTNEKLFF. The V and J genes are TRBV2 and TRBJ1-4; 8 positions match TRBD1. CDR1 and CDR2 from the germline V gene are SNHLY and FYNNEI. J gave up 1 base and V 3 bases, and 4 bases lay outside the gene matches. The CDR3 runs 16 residues.

This rearrangement joins TRBV9 to TRBJ1-2, with a weak D call TRBD1 (6 bases). This CDR3 contains 15 residues. Between the trimmed V and J ends, which lost 0 bases and 3 bases, there was a span of 12 bases. From germline, CDR1 is SGDLS and CDR2 YYNGEE. In nucleotides, the CDR3 is TGTGCCAGCAGCGTAGGAGGAGGGGGTGACTATGGCTACACCTTC. It specifies CASSVGGGGDYGYTF. The whole variable domain, filled in from reference TRBV9 and TRBJ1-2, reads DSGVTQTPKHLITATGQRVTLRCSPRSGDLSVYWYQQSLDQGLQFLIQYYNGEERAKGNILERFSAQQFPDLHSELNLSSLELGDSALYFCASSVGGGGDYGYTFGSGTRLTVV.

The chain employs TRBV3-1 (or the pseudogene TRBV3-2) and TRBJ2-7; TRBD2 is a possible D gene (5 bases). CDR1 is LGHDT, CDR2 YNNKEL, per germline (reference sequence). The V end lost 2 bases, the J end lost 6 bases, and 11 bases lay between the germline ends. The CDR3 runs 13 residues. CDR3 sequence: CASSQSEGGEQYF. CDR3 bases: TGTGCCAGCAGCCAATCAGAGGGTGGCGAGCAGTACTTC.

This sequence joins TRBV5-3 and TRBJ1-5, with 8 bases identical to TRBD1. TRBV5-3 is reported as an ORF; its role is uncertain. This CDR3 region has 16 residues. V lost 4 bases and J lost 3; bases outside the gene matches: 9. The CDR3 here is CARSPGTGDNNQPQHF. The CDR3 DNA reads TGTGCCAGAAGCCCCGGGACAGGAGATAACAATCAGCCCCAGCATTTT.

Only one count was recorded for this clone. The rearrangement links TRBV19 to TRBJ2-3, with D possibly TRBD2 on 7 matching bases. The CDR3 runs to 14 residues. Looked up from germline, CDR1 is LNHDA and CDR2 is SQIVND (reference sequence). V was shortened by 3 bases and J by 4 bases, with 11 bases between the two germline ends. This CDR3 is CASSIGGLADTQYF. The CDR3 DNA follows: TGTGCCAGTAGTATCGGGGGGCTAGCAGATACGCAGTATTTT. Looking up the rest from reference TRBV19 and TRBJ2-3 gives the full variable domain: DGGITQSPKYLFRKEGQNVTLSCEQNLNHDAMYWYRQDPGQGLRLIYYSQIVNDFQKGDIAEGYSVSREKKESFPLTVTSAQKNPTAFYLCASSIGGLADTQYFGPGTRLTVL.